Shown below are 14 T cell receptor beta chains from a single sample sequenced in a study of beta chain features in type 1 diabetes. These TCRs are of unknown antigen specificity. General observations from the study: Among patients with Type 1 diabetes, TCRB CDR3s were moderately but significantly shorter in every one of the four CD4+ subsets.

TCRB transcripts that were expressed got sequenced, as all of the isolated RNA had been reverse transcribed. The table came from immunoSEQ multiplex PCR; TCRdb's copy has only in-frame clones and leaves some out. The data contain over 600,000 clones, 9.5% to 15% of them singletons. The source material was naive CD4+ T cells from blood. Source of these receptors: a man aged 30-40 years with type 1 diabetes.

This chain connects TRBV14 to TRBJ1-2; D is unclear. Trimming pared 1 base from V and 8 bases from J, leaving 14 bases between. Germline CDR1 is SGHDN and CDR2 is FVKESK. This CDR3 has 14 residues. This CDR3 is CASSQVPPSGGYTF. The CDR3 nucleotides read TGTGCCAGCAGCCAAGTTCCTCCATCGGGCGGCTACACCTTC.

A few counts support this clone. This chain links TRBV30 with TRBJ1-5; D uncertain. Germline loops: CDR1 GTSNPN, CDR2 SVGIG (reference sequence). The V gene lost 4 bases and the J gene lost 6 bases, with 13 bases spanning the gap. CDR3 length: 13 residues. CDR3 coding DNA: TGTGCCTGGAATTCGAGAGGTTCTCAGCCCCAGCATTTT. This sequence encodes CAWNSRGSQPQHF.

This clone was found a few times. J is TRBJ2-7 and V is TRBV7-2; 9 bases are a match to TRBD1. Trimming took 5 bases from V and 9 from J; bases not matched to a gene: 14. Germline-derived CDR1 and CDR2 are SGHTA and FQGNSA. This CDR3 contains 15 residues. The CDR3 DNA reads as TGTGCCAGCAGCGCGTCCGGGACAGGGATGGCTACGCAGTACTTC. Its translation: CASSASGTGMATQYF.

The V and J genes are TRBV18 and TRBJ2-7, with D perhaps given as TRBD1 or TRBD2 (5 bases each). Looked up from germline, CDR1 is KGHSH and CDR2 is LQKENI. This CDR3 has 14 residues. With 3 bases removed from V and 5 bases from J, the gap between germline ends came to 14 bases. The DNA of the CDR3 is TGTGCCAGCTCACCCCAGGGACCTTACGACGAGCAGTACTTC. Protein: CASSPQGPYDEQYF.

The gene calls are TRBV7-8 and TRBJ1-5; D remains unclear. V was clipped by 1 base and J by 5 bases, with 6 bases between them. This CDR3 is built from 13 residues. CDR1 and CDR2 (germline): SGHVS, FQNEAQ. The CDR3 protein is CASSLGLDQPQHF. The CDR3 region has the DNA TGTGCCAGCAGCTTAGGATTGGATCAGCCCCAGCATTTT. The variable domain in full, with the rest retrieved from reference TRBV7-8 and TRBJ1-5, is GAGVSQSPRYKVAKRGQDVALRCDPISGHVSLFWYQQALGQGPEFLTYFQNEAQLDKSGLPSDRFFAERPEGSVSTLKIQRTQQEDSAVYLCASSLGLDQPQHFGDGTRLSIL.

Only a few counts were recorded for this clone. The chain combines TRBV5-1 with TRBJ2-7; 7 bases match TRBD2. The CDR3 runs to 13 residues. With V trimmed by 4 bases and J by 7 bases, 8 bases remained unmatched. The germline V gene encodes CDR1 SGHRS and CDR2 YFSETQ. Here the CDR3 reads CASSKDSGLEQYF. DNA of the CDR3: TGCGCCAGCAGCAAGGATAGCGGGCTTGAGCAGTACTTC.

The rearrangement uses TRBV7-2 and TRBJ1-4, with TRBD1 identical over 8 bases. J was trimmed by 8 bases and V by 5 bases; bases with no gene match: 13. Germline V gene data show CDR1 as SGHTA and CDR2 as FQGNSA. There are 16 residues in the CDR3. The CDR3 region is CASSTGAGGAGEKLFF. CDR3 coding DNA: TGTGCCAGCAGCACAGGAGCAGGGGGCGCGGGGGAAAAACTGTTTTTT. The entire variable domain, with the rest obtained from reference TRBV7-2 and TRBJ1-4, is as follows: GAGVSQSPSNKVTEKGKDVELRCDPISGHTALYWYRQSLGQGLEFLIYFQGNSAPDKSGLPSDRFSAERTGGSVSTLTIQRTQQEDSAVYLCASSTGAGGAGEKLFFGSGTQLSVL.

The rearrangement joins TRBV30 to TRBJ1-2; 7 bases fit TRBD1. CDR3 length equals 17 residues. V lost 4 bases and J lost 5; bases outside the gene matches: 19. In germline, CDR1 is GTSNPN, CDR2 SVGIG (reference sequence). Here the CDR3 reads CAWTRTDSGGGWYGYTF. Here the CDR3 DNA reads TGTGCCTGGACCCGCACCGATTCAGGGGGAGGATGGTATGGCTACACCTTC. The full variable domain, completed using reference TRBV30 and TRBJ1-2, is SQTIHQWPATLVQPVGSPLSLECTVEGTSNPNLYWYRQAAGRGLQLLFYSVGIGQISSEVPQNLSASRPQDRQFILSSKKLLLSDSGFYLCAWTRTDSGGGWYGYTFGSGTRLTVV.

The chain uses TRBV5-1 and TRBJ2-1; TRBD1 might be the D (5 bases). CDR1 is SGHRS and CDR2 is YFSETQ in the germline V gene. There are 13 residues in the CDR3. Trimming pared 2 bases from V and 6 bases from J, leaving 9 bases between. CDR3 region: CASSFQGSNEQFF. DNA for the CDR3: TGCGCCAGCAGCTTCCAGGGAAGCAATGAGCAGTTCTTC.

The chain employs TRBV11-2 and TRBJ2-5; D gene unclear. V was trimmed by 0 bases and J by 4 bases, leaving 3 bases between them. Per the germline V gene, CDR1 is SGHAT and CDR2 is FQNNGV. CDR3 length: 12 amino acids. CDR3: CASSLEAETQYF. CDR3 nucleotides: TGTGCCAGCAGCTTAGAAGCAGAGACCCAGTACTTC. Variable domain in full (rest from reference TRBV11-2 and TRBJ2-5): EAGVAQSPRYKIIEKRQSVAFWCNPISGHATLYWYQQILGQGPKLLIQFQNNGVVDDSQLPKDRFSAERLKGVDSTLKIQPAKLEDSAVYLCASSLEAETQYFGPGTRLLVL.

The rearrangement links TRBV7-9 to TRBJ1-6, with TRBD1 as a possible D gene (6 bases). With 1 base removed from V and 5 bases from J, the gap between germline ends came to 9 bases. Germline values: CDR1 SEHNR, CDR2 FQNEAQ (reference sequence). The CDR3 sequence is 15 residues long. CDR3 sequence reads: CASSLETGDNSPLHF. The CDR3 region has the DNA TGTGCCAGCAGCTTAGAGACAGGTGATAATTCACCCCTCCACTTT.

The gene calls are TRBV18 and TRBJ2-1; the D is unclear. CDR1 KGHSH and CDR2 LQKENI come from the germline V gene. CDR3 size: 16 residues. The V end lost 6 bases, the J end lost 0 bases, and 15 bases lay between the germline ends. The CDR3 protein is CASSPDAVASYNEQFF. The DNA of the CDR3 is TGTGCCAGCTCCCCTGACGCTGTCGCCTCCTACAATGAGCAGTTCTTC. Looking up the rest from reference TRBV18 and TRBJ2-1 gives the full variable domain: NAGVMQNPRHLVRRRGQEARLRCSPMKGHSHVYWYRQLPEEGLKFMVYLQKENIIDESGMPKERFSAEFPKEGPSILRIQQVVRGDSAAYFCASSPDAVASYNEQFFGPGTRLTVL.

For the CDR3, the DNA is TGCGCCAGCAGCTCTGACAGGGGCCGGAACACTGAAGCTTTCTTT. Translating it yields CASSSDRGRNTEAFF. The chain has TRBV5-1 and TRBJ1-1; 8 nucleotides match TRBD1. This CDR3 has 15 amino acids. With V trimmed by 3 bases and J by 1 base, 5 bases remained unmatched. CDR1 and CDR2 from the germline V gene are SGHRS and YFSETQ.

V is TRBV5-1 and J is TRBJ2-7; TRBD2 matches at 11 bases. Germline V gene sequence: CDR1 SGHRS, CDR2 YFSETQ. CDR3 size: 15 residues. Losses at the gene ends were 4 bases for V and 7 bases for J; bases not matched to a gene: 10. For the CDR3, the DNA is TGCGCCAGCAGCACCGGGACTAGCGGCCCCCTGGAGCAGTACTTC. Translated, it gives CASSTGTSGPLEQYF.